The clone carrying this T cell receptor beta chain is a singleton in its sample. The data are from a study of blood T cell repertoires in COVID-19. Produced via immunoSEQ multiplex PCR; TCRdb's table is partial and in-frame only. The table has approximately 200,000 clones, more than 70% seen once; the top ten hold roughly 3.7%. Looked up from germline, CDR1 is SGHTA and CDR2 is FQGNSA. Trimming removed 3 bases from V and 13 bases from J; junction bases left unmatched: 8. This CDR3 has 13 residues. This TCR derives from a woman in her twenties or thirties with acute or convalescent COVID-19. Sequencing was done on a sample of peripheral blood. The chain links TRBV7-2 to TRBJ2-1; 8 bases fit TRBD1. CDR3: CASSFRPGGPQFF. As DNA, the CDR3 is TGTGCCAGCAGCTTTCGTCCAGGGGGCCCACAGTTCTTC.